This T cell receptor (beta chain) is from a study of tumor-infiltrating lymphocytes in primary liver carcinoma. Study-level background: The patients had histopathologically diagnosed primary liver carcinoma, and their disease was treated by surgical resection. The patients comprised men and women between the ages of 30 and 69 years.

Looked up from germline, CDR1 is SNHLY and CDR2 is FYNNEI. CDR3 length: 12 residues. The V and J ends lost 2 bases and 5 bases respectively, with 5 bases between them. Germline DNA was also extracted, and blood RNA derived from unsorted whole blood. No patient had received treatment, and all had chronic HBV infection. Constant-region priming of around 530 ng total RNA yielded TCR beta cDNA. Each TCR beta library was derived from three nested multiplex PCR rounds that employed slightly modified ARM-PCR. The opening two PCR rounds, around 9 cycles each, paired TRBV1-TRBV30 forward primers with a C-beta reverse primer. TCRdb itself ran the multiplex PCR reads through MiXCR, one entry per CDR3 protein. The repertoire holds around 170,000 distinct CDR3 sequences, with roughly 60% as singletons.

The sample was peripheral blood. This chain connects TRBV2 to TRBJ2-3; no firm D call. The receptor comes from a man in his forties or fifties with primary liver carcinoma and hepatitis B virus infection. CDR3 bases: TGTGCCAGCAGTGAATTGGGAGATACGCAGTATTTT. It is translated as CASSELGDTQYF. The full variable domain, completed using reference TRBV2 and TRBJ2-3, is EPEVTQTPSHQVTQMGQEVILRCVPISNHLYFYWYRQILGQKVEFLVSFYNNEISEKSEIFDDQFSVERPDGSNFTLKIRSTKLEDSAMYFCASSELGDTQYFGPGTRLTVL.